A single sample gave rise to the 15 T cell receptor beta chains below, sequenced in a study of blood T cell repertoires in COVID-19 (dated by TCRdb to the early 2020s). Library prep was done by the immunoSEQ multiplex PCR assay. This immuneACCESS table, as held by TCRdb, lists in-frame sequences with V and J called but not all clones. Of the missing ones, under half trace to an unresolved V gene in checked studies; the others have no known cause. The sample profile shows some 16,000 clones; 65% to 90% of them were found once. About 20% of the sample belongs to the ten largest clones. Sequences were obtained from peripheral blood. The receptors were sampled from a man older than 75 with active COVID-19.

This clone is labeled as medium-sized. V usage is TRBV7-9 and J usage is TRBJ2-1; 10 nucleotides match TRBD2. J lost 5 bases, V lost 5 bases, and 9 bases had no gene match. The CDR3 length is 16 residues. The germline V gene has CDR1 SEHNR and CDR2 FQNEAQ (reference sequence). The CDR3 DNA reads TGTGCCAGCAGCCATCCTAGCGGGAGTGGTGACAATGAGCAGTTCTTC. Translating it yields CASSHPSGSGDNEQFF. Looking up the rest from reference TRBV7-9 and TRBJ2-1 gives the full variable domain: DTGVSQNPRHKITKRGQNVTFRCDPISEHNRLYWYRQTLGQGPEFLTYFQNEAQLEKSRLLSDRFSAERPKGSFSTLEIQRTEQGDSAMYLCASSHPSGSGDNEQFFGPGTRLTVL.

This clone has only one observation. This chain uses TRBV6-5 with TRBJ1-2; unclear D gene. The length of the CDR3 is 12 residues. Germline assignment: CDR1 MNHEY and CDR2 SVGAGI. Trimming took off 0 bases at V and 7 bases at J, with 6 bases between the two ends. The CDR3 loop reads CASSYSNGGYTF. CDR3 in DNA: TGTGCCAGCAGTTACTCGAACGGTGGCTACACCTTC.

Here the CDR3 DNA reads TGCGCCAGCAGTGAGGGCAGGGTTGGAGCCCAGTACTTC. Translating gives CASSEGRVGAQYF. This chain connects TRBV10-2 to TRBJ2-5; D may be TRBD1 (5 bases). In germline, CDR1 is WSHSY, CDR2 SAAADI. The CDR3 loop spans 13 amino acids. V was trimmed by 2 bases and J by 9 bases, leaving 13 bases between them.

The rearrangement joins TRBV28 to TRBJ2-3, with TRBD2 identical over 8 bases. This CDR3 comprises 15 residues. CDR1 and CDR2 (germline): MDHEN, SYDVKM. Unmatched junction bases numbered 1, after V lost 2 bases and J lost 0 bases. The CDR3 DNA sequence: TGTGCCAGCAGTTTAGGCGGGAGGAGCACAGATACGCAGTATTTT. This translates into CASSLGGRSTDTQYF.

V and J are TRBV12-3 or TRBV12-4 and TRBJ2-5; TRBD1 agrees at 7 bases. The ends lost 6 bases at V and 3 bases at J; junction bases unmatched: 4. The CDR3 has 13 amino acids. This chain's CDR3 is CASSPDRKETQYF. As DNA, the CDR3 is TGTGCCAGCAGCCCGGACAGGAAAGAGACCCAGTACTTC.

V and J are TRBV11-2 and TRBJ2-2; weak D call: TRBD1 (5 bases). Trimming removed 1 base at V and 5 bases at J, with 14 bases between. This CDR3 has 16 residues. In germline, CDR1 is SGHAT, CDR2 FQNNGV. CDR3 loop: CASSLGVGRATGELFF. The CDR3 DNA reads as TGTGCCAGCAGCTTAGGTGTTGGCAGGGCAACCGGGGAGCTGTTTTTT.

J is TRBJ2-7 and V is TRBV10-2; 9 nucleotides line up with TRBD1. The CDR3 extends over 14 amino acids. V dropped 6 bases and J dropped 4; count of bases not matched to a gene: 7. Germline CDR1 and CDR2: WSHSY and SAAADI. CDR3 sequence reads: CASRETGGRYEQYF. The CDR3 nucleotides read TGCGCCAGCAGAGAGACAGGGGGAAGGTACGAGCAGTACTTC.

The CDR3 bases are TGCGCCAGCAGTGAGGTCGGTCAGCCCCAGCATTTT. This gives the protein CASSEVGQPQHF. The chain recombines TRBV10-2 with TRBJ1-5; unclear D gene. CDR3 length: 12 amino acids. V lost 2 bases and J lost 6, with 5 bases in between. The germline V gene encodes CDR1 WSHSY and CDR2 SAAADI.

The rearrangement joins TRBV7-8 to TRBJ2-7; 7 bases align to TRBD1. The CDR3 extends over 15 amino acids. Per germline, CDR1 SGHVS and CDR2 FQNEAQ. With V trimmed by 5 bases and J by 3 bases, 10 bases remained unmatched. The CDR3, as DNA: TGTGCCAGCAGCCCCATCAGGGGGTATAGCTACGAGCAGTACTTC. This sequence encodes CASSPIRGYSYEQYF. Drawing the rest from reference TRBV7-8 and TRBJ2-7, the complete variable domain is GAGVSQSPRYKVAKRGQDVALRCDPISGHVSLFWYQQALGQGPEFLTYFQNEAQLDKSGLPSDRFFAERPEGSVSTLKIQRTQQEDSAVYLCASSPIRGYSYEQYFGPGTRLTVT.

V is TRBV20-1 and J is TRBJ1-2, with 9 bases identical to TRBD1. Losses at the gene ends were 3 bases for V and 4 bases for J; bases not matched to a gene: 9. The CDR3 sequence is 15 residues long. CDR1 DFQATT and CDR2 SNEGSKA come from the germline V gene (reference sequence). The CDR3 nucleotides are TGCAGTGCTAGTCAACAGGGGGCGCTTACCTATGGCTACACCTTC. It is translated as CSASQQGALTYGYTF.

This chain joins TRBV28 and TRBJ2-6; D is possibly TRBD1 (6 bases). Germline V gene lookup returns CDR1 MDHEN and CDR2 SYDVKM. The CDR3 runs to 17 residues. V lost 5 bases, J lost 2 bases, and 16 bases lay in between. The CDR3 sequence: CASSPSGQTAGANVLTF. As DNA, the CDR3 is TGTGCCAGCAGTCCCTCCGGACAGACCGCTGGGGCCAACGTCCTGACTTTC.

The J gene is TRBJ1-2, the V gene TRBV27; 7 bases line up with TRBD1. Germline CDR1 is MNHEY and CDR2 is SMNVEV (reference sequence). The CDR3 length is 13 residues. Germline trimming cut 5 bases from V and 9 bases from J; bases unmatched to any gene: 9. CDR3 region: CASSPTGRESYTF. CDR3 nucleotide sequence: TGTGCCAGCAGTCCGACAGGGAGAGAGAGCTACACCTTC.

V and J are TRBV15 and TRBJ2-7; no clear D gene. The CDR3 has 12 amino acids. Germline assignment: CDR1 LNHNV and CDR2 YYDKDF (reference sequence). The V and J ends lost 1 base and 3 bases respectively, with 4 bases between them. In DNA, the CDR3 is TGTGCCACCAGCAGAGGAGGCTACGAGCAGTACTTC. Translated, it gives CATSRGGYEQYF.

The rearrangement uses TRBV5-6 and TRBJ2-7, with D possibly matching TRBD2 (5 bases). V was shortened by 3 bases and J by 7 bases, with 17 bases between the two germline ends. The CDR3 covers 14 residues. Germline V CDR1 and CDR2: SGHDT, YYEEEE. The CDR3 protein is CASSSEGGVQEQYF. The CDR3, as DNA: TGTGCCAGCAGCTCAGAGGGCGGCGTGCAGGAGCAGTACTTC.

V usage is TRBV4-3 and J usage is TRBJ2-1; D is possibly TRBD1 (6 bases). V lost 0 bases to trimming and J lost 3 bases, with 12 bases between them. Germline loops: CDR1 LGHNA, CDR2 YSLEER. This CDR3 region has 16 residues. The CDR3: CASSQETGGNYNEQFF. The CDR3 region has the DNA TGCGCCAGCAGCCAAGAGACAGGAGGTAACTACAATGAGCAGTTCTTC.